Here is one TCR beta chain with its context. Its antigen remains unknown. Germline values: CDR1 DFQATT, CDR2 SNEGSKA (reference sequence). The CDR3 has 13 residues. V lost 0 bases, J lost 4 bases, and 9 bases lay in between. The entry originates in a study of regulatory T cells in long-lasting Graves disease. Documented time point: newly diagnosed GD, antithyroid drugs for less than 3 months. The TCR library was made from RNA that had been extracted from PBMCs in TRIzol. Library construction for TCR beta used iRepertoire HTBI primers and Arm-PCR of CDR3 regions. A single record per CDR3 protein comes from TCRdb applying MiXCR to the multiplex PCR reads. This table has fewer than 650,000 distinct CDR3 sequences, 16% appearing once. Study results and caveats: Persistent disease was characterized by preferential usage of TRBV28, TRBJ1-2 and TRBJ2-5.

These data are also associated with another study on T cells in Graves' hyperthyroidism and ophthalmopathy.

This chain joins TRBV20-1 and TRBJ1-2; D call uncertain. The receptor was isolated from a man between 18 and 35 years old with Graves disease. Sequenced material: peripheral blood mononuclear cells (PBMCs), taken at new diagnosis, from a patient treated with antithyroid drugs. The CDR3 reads CSARDMTSYGYTF. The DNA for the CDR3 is TGCAGTGCTAGAGATATGACTTCCTATGGCTACACCTTC.